Listed below are T cell receptor beta chains from one sample, sequenced in a study of control samples from healthy donors and cancer patients. Profiled with immunoSEQ multiplex PCR; TCRdb holds only in-frame clones, not every one. Among over 100,000 clones listed, 75% to 95% were seen once. Input material: blood. All receptors come from a man aged 40-55 years in good health. Both conserved end residues are part of each CDR3. Fields, in order: clone size, D gene, J gene, V gene, CDR3 protein, CDR3 DNA. D genes are given only for firm matches. Clone size is given for some rows only: seen once, a few or many times, or a class if the clone is expanded.

- TRBD2 TRBJ2-3 TRBV3-1/TRBV3-2 CASSSSFGRGGLDTQYF TGTGCCAGCAGCTCCTCCTTCGGGCGGGGGGGCCTTGATACGCAGTATTTT
- TRBD1 TRBJ1-6 TRBV7-2 CASSQGRTGGSPLHF TGTGCCAGCAGCCAGGGTCGGACAGGGGGATCACCCCTCCACTTT
- - TRBJ2-5 TRBV5-4 CASSPRLGQETQYF TGTGCCAGCAGCCCTCGACTAGGACAAGAGACCCAGTACTTC
few - TRBJ1-1 TRBV12-3/TRBV12-4 CASSIYTEAFF TGTGCCAGCAGTATCTACACTGAAGCTTTCTTT
- TRBD2 TRBJ2-5 TRBV28 CASRAGGETQYF TGTGCCAGCAGGGCGGGGGGGGAGACCCAGTACTTC
- - TRBJ2-2 TRBV5-1 CASSFAQGRGGELFF TGCGCCAGCAGCTTCGCCCAGGGTCGGGGCGGGGAGCTGTTTTTT
- TRBD2 TRBJ2-2 TRBV14 CASSQMAGVSGELFF TGTGCCAGCAGCCAAATGGCGGGGGTTTCCGGGGAGCTGTTTTTT
- - TRBJ2-7 TRBV28 CASRLQGQTYEQYF TGTGCCAGCAGGCTTCAAGGACAGACCTACGAGCAGTACTTC
- - TRBJ1-1 TRBV25-1 CASSSTVNTEAFF TGTGCCAGCAGTTCGACAGTGAACACTGAAGCTTTCTTT
- TRBD2 TRBJ2-2 TRBV6-4 CARPFRGENTGELFF TGTGCCAGGCCCTTTCGGGGGGAGAACACCGGGGAGCTGTTTTTT
- - TRBJ1-3 TRBV19 CASSIARGVKGNTIYF TGTGCCAGTAGTATAGCCAGGGGCGTAAAAGGAAACACCATATATTTT
- TRBD1 TRBJ2-2 TRBV30 CAWRQGRTTGELFF TGTGCCTGGCGACAGGGACGAACCACCGGGGAGCTGTTTTTT
once - TRBJ2-5 TRBV9 CASSVEALAETQYF TGTGCCAGCAGCGTAGAGGCCCTGGCTGAGACCCAGTACTTC
- - TRBJ2-5 TRBV19 CASSLAFQETQYF TGTGCCAGTAGCCTAGCGTTCCAAGAGACCCAGTACTTC
- - TRBJ1-1 TRBV12-3/TRBV12-4 CARQRAEHTEAFF TGTGCCCGACAACGAGCGGAGCACACTGAAGCTTTCTTT
- TRBD1 TRBJ2-3 TRBV11-2 CASSQMRQGGTQYF TGTGCCAGCAGCCAGATGAGACAGGGGGGTACGCAGTATTTT
- - TRBJ2-7 TRBV5-6 CASSNDRYEQYF TGTGCCAGCAGCAACGACAGGTACGAGCAGTACTTC
- TRBD2 TRBJ2-3 TRBV5-1 CASSLGASGGTDTQYF TGCGCCAGCAGCTTGGGAGCTAGCGGGGGCACAGATACGCAGTATTTT
- TRBD1 TRBJ1-1 TRBV5-6 CASSSPGQGIGEAFF TGTGCCAGCAGCTCACCGGGACAGGGGATTGGTGAAGCTTTCTTT
- TRBD2 TRBJ2-1 TRBV29-1 CSVGSGLGNEQFF TGCAGCGTTGGTAGCGGGCTAGGCAATGAGCAGTTCTTC
- TRBD1 TRBJ2-1 TRBV3-1/TRBV3-2 CASSQVRGGVGDSYNEQFF TGTGCCAGCAGCCAAGTGAGAGGGGGCGTAGGGGACTCCTACAATGAGCAGTTCTTC
- - TRBJ2-4 TRBV27 CASSSGTKTIQYF TGTGCCAGCAGTTCGGGAACTAAAACCATTCAGTACTTC
- - TRBJ1-5 TRBV4-2 CASSQEQRNYQPQHF TGTGCCAGCAGCCAAGAACAGAGAAACTATCAGCCCCAGCATTTT
- TRBD2 TRBJ2-5 TRBV6-6 CASSHGGGGGTQYF TGTGCCAGCAGTCACGGGGGGGGAGGTGGGACCCAGTACTTC
- - TRBJ1-2 TRBV11-2 CASSPPAGTNPNYGYTF TGTGCCAGCAGCCCACCTGCGGGGACGAATCCTAACTATGGCTACACCTTC
- TRBD1 TRBJ1-4 TRBV5-4 CASSLEVQGNEKLFF TGTGCCAGCAGCTTGGAGGTACAGGGGAATGAAAAACTGTTTTTT
- - TRBJ1-1 TRBV9 CASSSLKGKRNTEAFF TGTGCCAGCAGCTCACTAAAGGGTAAACGGAACACTGAAGCTTTCTTT
- - TRBJ1-1 TRBV7-9 CASSLIPATTEAFF TGTGCCAGCAGCTTAATCCCGGCGACCACTGAAGCTTTCTTT
- - TRBJ1-2 TRBV3-1/TRBV3-2 CASSQEYGYTF TGTGCCAGCAGCCAAGAATACGGCTACACCTTC
- TRBD2 TRBJ2-1 TRBV11-3 CASSPQEAGVNEQFF TGTGCCAGCAGCCCCCAGGAAGCGGGGGTAAATGAGCAGTTCTTC
- - TRBJ1-5 TRBV14 CASSLTHSGIQPQHF TGTGCCAGCAGCCTCACCCATTCAGGAATTCAGCCCCAGCATTTT
- - TRBJ2-6 TRBV5-5 CASSRGSGANVLTF TGTGCCAGCAGCCGAGGCTCTGGGGCCAACGTCCTGACTTTC
once TRBD1 TRBJ2-5 TRBV7-3 CASGDRGRGETQYF TGTGCCAGCGGGGACAGGGGGCGCGGAGAGACCCAGTACTTC
- - TRBJ1-5 TRBV7-8 CASSLGGGGNQPQHF TGTGCCAGCAGCTTAGGGGGGGGCGGCAATCAGCCCCAGCATTTT
- - TRBJ1-1 TRBV6-1 CASSDQVSSTEAFF TGTGCCAGCAGTGATCAGGTTTCGAGCACTGAAGCTTTCTTT
- - TRBJ1-2 TRBV5-5 CASSLDSANYGYTF TGTGCCAGCAGCTTGGACAGCGCTAACTATGGCTACACCTTC
- TRBD1 TRBJ1-1 TRBV19 CASSKRDRGNTEAFF TGTGCCAGTAGTAAAAGGGACAGGGGCAACACTGAAGCTTTCTTT
- TRBD1 TRBJ1-3 TRBV10-3 CAISEGTGVNTIYF TGTGCCATCAGTGAAGGGACAGGGGTAAACACCATATATTTT
- TRBD1 TRBJ2-5 TRBV2 CASRDRGSLETQYF TGTGCCAGCAGGGACAGGGGTTCCCTGGAGACCCAGTACTTC
- - TRBJ2-7 TRBV30 CAWSVLGYEQYF TGTGCCTGGAGTGTACTTGGTTACGAGCAGTACTTC
- - TRBJ1-5 TRBV30 CAWSVTGSQPQHF TGTGCCTGGAGTGTAACCGGGAGTCAGCCCCAGCATTTT